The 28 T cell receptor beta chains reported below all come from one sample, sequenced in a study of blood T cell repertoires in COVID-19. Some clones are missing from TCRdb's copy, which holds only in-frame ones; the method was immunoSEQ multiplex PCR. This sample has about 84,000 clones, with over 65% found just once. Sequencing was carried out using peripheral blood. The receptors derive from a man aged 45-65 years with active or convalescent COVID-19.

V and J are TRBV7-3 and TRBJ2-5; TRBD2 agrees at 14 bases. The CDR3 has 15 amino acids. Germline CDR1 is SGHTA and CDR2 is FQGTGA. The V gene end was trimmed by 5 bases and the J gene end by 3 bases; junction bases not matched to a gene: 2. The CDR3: CASSQGLAGEETQYF. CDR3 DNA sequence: TGTGCCAGCAGCCAGGGACTAGCGGGGGAAGAGACCCAGTACTTC.

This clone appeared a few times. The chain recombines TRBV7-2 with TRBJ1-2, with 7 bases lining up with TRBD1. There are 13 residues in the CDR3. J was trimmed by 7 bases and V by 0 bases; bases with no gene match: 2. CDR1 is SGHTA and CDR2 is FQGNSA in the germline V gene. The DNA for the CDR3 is TGTGCCAGCAGCTTAGCGACAGGGTTTGGCTACACCTTC. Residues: CASSLATGFGYTF.

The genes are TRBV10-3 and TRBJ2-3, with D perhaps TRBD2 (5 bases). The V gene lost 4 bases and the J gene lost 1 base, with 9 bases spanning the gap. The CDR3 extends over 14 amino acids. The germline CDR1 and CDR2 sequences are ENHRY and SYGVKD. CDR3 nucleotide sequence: TGTGCCATCAGTGGGGTTAGCGGCACAGATACGCAGTATTTT. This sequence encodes CAISGVSGTDTQYF.

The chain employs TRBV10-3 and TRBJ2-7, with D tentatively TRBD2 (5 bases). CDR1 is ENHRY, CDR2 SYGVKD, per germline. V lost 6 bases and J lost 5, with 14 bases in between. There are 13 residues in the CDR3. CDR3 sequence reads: CAIRAGEPDEQYF. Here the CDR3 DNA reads TGTGCCATCAGAGCCGGGGAACCCGACGAGCAGTACTTC.

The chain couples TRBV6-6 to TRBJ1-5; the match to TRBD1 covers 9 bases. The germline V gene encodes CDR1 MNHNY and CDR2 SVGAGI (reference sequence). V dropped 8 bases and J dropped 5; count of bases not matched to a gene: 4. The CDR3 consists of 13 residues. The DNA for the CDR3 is TGTGCCAGCGGACAGGGGCTCGATCAGCCCCAGCATTTT. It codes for CASGQGLDQPQHF.

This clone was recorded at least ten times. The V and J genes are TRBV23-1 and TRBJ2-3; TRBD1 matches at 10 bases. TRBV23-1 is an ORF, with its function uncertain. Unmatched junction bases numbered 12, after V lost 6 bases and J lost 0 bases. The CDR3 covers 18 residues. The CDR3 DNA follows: TGCGCCAGCAGCCCAGGACAGGGGGACCGCCTTAGCACAGATACGCAGTATTTT. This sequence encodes CASSPGQGDRLSTDTQYF.

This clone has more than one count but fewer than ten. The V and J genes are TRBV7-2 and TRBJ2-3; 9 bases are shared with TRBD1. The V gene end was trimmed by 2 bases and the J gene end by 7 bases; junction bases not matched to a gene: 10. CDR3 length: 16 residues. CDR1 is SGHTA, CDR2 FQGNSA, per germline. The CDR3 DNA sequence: TGTGCCAGCAGCTTATCGGGGGGACAGGGTCAAAATACGCAGTATTTT. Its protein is CASSLSGGQGQNTQYF.

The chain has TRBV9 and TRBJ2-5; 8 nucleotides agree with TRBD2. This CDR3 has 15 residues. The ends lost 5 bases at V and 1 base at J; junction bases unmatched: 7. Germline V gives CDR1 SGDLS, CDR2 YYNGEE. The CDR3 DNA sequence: TGTGCCAGCAGTGAAGCAGCGGGGGTCCAAGAGACCCAGTACTTC. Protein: CASSEAAGVQETQYF. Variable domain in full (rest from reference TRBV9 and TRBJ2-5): DSGVTQTPKHLITATGQRVTLRCSPRSGDLSVYWYQQSLDQGLQFLIQYYNGEERAKGNILERFSAQQFPDLHSELNLSSLELGDSALYFCASSEAAGVQETQYFGPGTRLLVL.

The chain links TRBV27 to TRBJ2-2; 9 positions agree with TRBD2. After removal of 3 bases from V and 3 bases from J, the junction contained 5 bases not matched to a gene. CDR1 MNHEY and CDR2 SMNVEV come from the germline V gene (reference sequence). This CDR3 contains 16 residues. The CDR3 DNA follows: TGTGCCAGCAGTTTGTCCGGACTAGCGCACACCGGGGAGCTGTTTTTT. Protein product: CASSLSGLAHTGELFF.

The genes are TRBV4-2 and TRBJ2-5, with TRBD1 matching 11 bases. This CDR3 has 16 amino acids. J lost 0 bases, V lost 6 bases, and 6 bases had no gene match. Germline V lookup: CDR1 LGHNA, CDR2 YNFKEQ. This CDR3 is CASSPGQGGDQETQYF. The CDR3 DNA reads TGTGCCAGCAGTCCGGGACAGGGGGGCGACCAAGAGACCCAGTACTTC.

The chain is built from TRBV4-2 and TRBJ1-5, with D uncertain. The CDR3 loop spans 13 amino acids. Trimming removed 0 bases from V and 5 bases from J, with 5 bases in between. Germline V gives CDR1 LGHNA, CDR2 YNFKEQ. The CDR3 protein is CASSQDRDQPQHF. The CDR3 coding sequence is TGTGCCAGCAGCCAAGATCGCGATCAGCCCCAGCATTTT.

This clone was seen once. Here the CDR3 DNA reads TGCGCCAGCAGCTTGTTCGGGGGAATTAGGGACACTGAAGCTTTCTTT. Translated: CASSLFGGIRDTEAFF. The chain employs TRBV5-1 and TRBJ1-1, with a tentative D call TRBD1 (5 bases). The CDR3 has 16 residues. From germline, CDR1 is SGHRS and CDR2 YFSETQ. Trimming took off 1 base at V and 3 bases at J, with 16 bases between the two ends.

CDR3 DNA sequence: TGTGCCAGCAGCTTGGGGACAGCGAACACCGGGGAGCTGTTTTTT. Its protein product is CASSLGTANTGELFF. This rearrangement joins TRBV5-6 to TRBJ2-2; TRBD1 is a possible D gene (6 bases). Germline CDR1 and CDR2: SGHDT and YYEEEE. Trimming removed 0 bases at V and 0 bases at J, with 6 bases between. The CDR3 covers 15 residues. Looking up the rest from reference TRBV5-6 and TRBJ2-2 gives the full variable domain: DAGVTQSPTHLIKTRGQQVTLRCSPKSGHDTVSWYQQALGQGPQFIFQYYEEEERQRGNFPDRFSGHQFPNYSSELNVNALLLGDSALYLCASSLGTANTGELFFGEGSRLTVL.

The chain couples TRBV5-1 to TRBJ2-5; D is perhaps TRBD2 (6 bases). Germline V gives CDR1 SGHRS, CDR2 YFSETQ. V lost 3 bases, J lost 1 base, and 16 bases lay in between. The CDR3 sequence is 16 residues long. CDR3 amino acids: CASSSGVWGVQETQYF. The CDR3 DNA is TGCGCCAGCAGCTCCGGTGTCTGGGGGGTCCAAGAGACCCAGTACTTC.

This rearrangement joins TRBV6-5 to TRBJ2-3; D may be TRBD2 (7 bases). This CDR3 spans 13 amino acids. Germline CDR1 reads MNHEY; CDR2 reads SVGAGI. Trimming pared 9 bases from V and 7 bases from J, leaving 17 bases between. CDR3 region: CASEGGRLNTQYF. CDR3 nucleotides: TGTGCCAGTGAGGGGGGGCGGCTAAATACGCAGTATTTT.

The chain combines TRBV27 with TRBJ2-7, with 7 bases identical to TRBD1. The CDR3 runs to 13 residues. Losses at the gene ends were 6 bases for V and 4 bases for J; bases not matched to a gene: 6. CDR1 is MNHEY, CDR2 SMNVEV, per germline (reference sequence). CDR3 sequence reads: CASRTGTEYEQYF. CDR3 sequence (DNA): TGTGCCAGCAGAACCGGGACAGAGTACGAGCAGTACTTC.

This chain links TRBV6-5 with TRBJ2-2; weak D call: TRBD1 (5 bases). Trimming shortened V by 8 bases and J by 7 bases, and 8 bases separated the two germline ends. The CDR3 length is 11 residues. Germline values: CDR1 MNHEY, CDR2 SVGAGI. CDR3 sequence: CASRRGGELFF. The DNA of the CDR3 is TGTGCCAGCCGTAGGGGCGGGGAGCTGTTTTTT.

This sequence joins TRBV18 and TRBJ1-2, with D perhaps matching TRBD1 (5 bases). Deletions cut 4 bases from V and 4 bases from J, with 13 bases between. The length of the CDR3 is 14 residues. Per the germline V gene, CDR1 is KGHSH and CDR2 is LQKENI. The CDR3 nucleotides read TGTGCCAGCTCACTAGGGGCCGGAACCTATGGCTACACCTTC. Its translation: CASSLGAGTYGYTF. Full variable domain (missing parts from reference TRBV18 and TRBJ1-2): NAGVMQNPRHLVRRRGQEARLRCSPMKGHSHVYWYRQLPEEGLKFMVYLQKENIIDESGMPKERFSAEFPKEGPSILRIQQVVRGDSAAYFCASSLGAGTYGYTFGSGTRLTVV.

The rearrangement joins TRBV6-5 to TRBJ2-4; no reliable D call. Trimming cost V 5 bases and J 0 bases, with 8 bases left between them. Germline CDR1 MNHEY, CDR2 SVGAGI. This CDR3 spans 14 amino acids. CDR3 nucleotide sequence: TGTGCCAGCAGTCCAGGTTTAGCCAAAAACATTCAGTACTTC. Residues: CASSPGLAKNIQYF.

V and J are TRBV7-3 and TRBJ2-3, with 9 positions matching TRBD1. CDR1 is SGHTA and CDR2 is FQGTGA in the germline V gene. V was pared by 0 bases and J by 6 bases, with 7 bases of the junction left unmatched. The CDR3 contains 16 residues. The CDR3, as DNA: TGTGCCAGCAGCTTAACGGACAGGGGAGCTTCCGATACGCAGTATTTT. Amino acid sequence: CASSLTDRGASDTQYF.

CDR3 sequence: CASSPPDQGTEAFF. CDR3 DNA: TGTGCCAGCTCACCACCGGACCAGGGAACTGAAGCTTTCTTT. This chain joins TRBV18 and TRBJ1-1, with D perhaps matching TRBD1 (5 bases). The CDR3 is 14 amino acids. V lost 0 bases and J lost 5, with 10 bases in between. CDR1 is KGHSH and CDR2 is LQKENI in the germline V gene.

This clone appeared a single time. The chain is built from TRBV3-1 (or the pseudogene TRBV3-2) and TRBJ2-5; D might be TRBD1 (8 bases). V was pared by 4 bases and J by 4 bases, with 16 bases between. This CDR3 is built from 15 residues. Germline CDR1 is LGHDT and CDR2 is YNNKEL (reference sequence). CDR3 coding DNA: TGTGCCAGCAGCCTGACAGGGGAGGGTTCAGAGACCCAGTACTTC. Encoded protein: CASSLTGEGSETQYF.

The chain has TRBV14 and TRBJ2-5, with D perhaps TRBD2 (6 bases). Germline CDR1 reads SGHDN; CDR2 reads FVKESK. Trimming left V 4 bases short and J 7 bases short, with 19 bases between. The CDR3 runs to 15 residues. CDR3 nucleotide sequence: TGTGCCAGCAGCCCGGGAGTGACGGACTGGGGGACCCAGTACTTC. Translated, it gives CASSPGVTDWGTQYF.

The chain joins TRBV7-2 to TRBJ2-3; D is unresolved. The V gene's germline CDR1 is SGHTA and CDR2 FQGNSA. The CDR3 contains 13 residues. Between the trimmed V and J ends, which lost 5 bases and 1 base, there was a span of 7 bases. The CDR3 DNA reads TGTGCCAGCAGCCCTGGAGGCACAGATACGCAGTATTTT. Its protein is CASSPGGTDTQYF.

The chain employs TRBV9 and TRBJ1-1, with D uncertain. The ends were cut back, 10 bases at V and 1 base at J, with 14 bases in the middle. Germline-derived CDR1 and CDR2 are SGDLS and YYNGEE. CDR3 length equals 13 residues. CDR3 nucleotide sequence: TGTGCCCCTCCGAGGGAGGCGAACACTGAAGCTTTCTTT. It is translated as CAPPREANTEAFF.

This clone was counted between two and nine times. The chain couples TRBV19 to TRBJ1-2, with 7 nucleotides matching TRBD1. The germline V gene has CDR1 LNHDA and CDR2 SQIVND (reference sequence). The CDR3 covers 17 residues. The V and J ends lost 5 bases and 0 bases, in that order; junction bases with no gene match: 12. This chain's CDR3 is CASSPDRVVSPNYGYTF. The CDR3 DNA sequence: TGTGCCAGTAGTCCAGACAGGGTTGTAAGCCCTAACTATGGCTACACCTTC.

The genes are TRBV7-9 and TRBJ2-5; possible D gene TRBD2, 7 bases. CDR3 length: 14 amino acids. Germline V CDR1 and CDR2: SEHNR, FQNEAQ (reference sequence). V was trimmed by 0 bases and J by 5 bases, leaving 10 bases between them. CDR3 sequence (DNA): TGTGCCAGCAGCTTAGCGGGGGGGCTGGAGACCCAGTACTTC. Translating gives CASSLAGGLETQYF.

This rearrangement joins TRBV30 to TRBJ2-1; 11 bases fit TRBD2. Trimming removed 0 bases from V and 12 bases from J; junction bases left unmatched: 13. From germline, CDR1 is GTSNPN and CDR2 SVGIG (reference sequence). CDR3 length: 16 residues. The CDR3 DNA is TGTGCCTGGAGTGTCGGTCGACTAGCGGGGCGTGAGGGGCAGTTCTTC. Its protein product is CAWSVGRLAGREGQFF.